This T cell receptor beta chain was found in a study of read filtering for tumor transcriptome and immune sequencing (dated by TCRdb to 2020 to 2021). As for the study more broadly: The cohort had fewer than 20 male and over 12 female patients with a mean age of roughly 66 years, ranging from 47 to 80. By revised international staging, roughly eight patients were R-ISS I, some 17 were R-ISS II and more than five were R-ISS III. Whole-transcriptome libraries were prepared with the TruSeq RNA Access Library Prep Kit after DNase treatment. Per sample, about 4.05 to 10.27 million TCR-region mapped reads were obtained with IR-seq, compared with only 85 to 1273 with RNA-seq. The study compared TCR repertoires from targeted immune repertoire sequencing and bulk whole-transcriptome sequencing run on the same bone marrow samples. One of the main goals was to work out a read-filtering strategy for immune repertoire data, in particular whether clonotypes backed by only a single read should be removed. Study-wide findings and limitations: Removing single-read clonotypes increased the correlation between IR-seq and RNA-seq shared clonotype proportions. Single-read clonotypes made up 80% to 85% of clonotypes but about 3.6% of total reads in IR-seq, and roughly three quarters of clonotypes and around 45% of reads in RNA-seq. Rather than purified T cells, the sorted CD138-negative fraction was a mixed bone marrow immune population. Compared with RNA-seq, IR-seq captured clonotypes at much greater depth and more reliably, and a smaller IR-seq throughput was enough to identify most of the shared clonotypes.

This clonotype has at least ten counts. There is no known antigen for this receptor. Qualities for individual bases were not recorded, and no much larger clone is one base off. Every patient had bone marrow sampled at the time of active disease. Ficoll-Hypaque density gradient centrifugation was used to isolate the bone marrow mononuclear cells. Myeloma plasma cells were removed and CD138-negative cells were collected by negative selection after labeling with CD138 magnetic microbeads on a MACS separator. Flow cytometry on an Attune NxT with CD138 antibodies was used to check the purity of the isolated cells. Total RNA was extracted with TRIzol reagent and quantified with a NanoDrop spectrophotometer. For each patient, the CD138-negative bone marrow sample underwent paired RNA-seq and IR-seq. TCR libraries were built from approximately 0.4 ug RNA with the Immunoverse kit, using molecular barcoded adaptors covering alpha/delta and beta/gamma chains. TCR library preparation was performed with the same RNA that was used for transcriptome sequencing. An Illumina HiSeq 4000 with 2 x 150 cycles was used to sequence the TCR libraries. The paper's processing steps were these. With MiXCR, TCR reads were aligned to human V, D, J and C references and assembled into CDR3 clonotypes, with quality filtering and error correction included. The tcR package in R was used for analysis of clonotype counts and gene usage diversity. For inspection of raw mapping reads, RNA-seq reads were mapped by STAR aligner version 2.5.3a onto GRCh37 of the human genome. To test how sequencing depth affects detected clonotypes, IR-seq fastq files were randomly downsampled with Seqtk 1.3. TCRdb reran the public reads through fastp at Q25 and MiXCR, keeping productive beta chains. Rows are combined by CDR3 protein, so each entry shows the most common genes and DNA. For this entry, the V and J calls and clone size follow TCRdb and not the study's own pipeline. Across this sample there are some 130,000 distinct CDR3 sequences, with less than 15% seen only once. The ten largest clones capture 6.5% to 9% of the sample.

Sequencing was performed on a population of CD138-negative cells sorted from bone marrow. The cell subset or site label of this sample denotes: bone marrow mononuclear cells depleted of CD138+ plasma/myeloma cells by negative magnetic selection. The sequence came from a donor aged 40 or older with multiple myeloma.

The CDR3 protein is CASSLDPGAGETQYF. The DNA reads TGCGCCAGCAGCTTGGACCCGGGGGCGGGAGAGACCCAGTACTTC. The chain is made from TRBV5-1 and TRBJ2-5, with the D call perhaps TRBD1 or TRBD2, each one matching 6 bases. The junction carries 13 bases between V and J, which are trimmed by 0 bases and 4 bases respectively. CDR1 and CDR2 (SGHRS, YFSETQ) derive from the germline V gene. The CDR3 starts with the cysteine, ends with the phenylalanine, and has 15 residues. The CDR3 DNA has 45 bases and is translated from base 1.